The sequence of this T cell receptor (beta chain) was determined in a study of CD8+ T cells in alopecia areata. Overall study context: A regimen of oral tofacitinib, 5 to 10 mg twice daily, was given to treated patients.

This clone appeared a few times. What it binds is unknown. Broader study findings: Patients displayed less clarity in TCR sharing than mice, a finding possibly related to HLA.

Germline V gives CDR1 SQVTM, CDR2 ANQGSEA. The CDR3 is made up of 13 amino acids. V lost 7 bases and J lost 9; bases outside the gene matches: 11. RNA was extracted and reverse transcribed into cDNA as the sequencing template. Libraries were prepared by immunoSEQ multiplex PCR; TCRdb keeps only in-frame clonotypes and omits some of them. The sample lists fewer than 100,000 clones; 50% to 75% were seen once. Treatment specified: oral pan-JAK inhibitor, 5-10 mg twice daily. The input for sequencing was CD8+ T cells sorted from blood, taken at week 4, from a patient treated with tofacitinib. The TCR sequence derives from a human donor with alopecia areata. This chain uses TRBV29-1 with TRBJ1-5, with 8 positions matching TRBD1. The CDR3 nucleotides read TGCAGCGCCCTTGGGCAGGGGGCTGGGCCCCAGCATTTT. Encoded protein: CSALGQGAGPQHF.